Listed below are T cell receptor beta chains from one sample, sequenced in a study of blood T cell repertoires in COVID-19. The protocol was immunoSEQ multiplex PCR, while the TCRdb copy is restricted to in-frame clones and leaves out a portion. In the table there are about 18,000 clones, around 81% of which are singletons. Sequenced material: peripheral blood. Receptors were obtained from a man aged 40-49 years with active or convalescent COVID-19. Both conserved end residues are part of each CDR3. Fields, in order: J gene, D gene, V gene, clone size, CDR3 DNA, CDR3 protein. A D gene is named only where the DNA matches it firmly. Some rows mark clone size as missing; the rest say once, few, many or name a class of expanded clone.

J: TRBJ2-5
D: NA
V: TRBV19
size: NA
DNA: TGTGCCAGTAGCGGGGGAAACCAAGAGACCCAGTACTTC
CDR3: CASSGGNQETQYF

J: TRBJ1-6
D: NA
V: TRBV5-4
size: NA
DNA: TGTGCCAGCAGCTTGCTTTCGGTCGCACTTAATTCACCCCTCCACTTT
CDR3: CASSLLSVALNSPLHF

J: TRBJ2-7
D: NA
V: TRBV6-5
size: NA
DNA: TGTGCCGGGACGACAGGTACCTCCTACGAGCAGTACTTC
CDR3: CAGTTGTSYEQYF

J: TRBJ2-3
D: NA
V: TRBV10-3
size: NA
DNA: TGTGCCATCAGTGTCGCGACGGGGGTCACAGATACGCAGTATTTT
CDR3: CAISVATGVTDTQYF

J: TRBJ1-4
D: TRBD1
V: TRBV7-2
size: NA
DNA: TGTGCCAGCAGCCCTCTCAGGGGGTCTAATGAAAAACTGTTTTTT
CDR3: CASSPLRGSNEKLFF

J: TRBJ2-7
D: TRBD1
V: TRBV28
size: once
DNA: TGTGCCAGCAGGTCCGGGACAGGGCCCTACGAGCAGTACTTC
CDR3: CASRSGTGPYEQYF

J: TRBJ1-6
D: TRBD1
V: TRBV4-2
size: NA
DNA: TGTGCCAGCAGCCAAACCGACAGGGAATCTTCACCCCTCCACTTT
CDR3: CASSQTDRESSPLHF

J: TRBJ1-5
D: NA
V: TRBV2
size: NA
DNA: TGTGCCAGCAGAGGGGACTCAGGGAATCAGCCCCAGCATTTT
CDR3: CASRGDSGNQPQHF

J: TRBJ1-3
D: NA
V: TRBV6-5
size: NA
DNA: TGTGCCAGCTGTACAGGTCTTGGAAACACCATATATTTT
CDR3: CASCTGLGNTIYF

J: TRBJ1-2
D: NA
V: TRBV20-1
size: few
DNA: TGCAGTGCTAGTTCCCTCACAGAGATGGACTATGGCTACACCTTC
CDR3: CSASSLTEMDYGYTF

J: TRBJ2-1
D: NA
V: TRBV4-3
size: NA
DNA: TGCGCCAGCAGCCAAGGATCGGGGGGCCAGGGCAATGAGCAGTTCTTC
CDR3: CASSQGSGGQGNEQFF

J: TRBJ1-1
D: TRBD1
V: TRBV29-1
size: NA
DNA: TGCAGCGTTGAAGATTTTGGGACAGTCACTGAAGCTTTCTTT
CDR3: CSVEDFGTVTEAFF

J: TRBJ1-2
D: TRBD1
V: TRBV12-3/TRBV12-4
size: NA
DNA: TGTGCCAGCAGTTCCGGGACAGGGCCCATCTACACCTTC
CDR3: CASSSGTGPIYTF

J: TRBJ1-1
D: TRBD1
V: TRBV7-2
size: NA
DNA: TGTGCCAGCAGCTTTTACAGGGGTTACACTGAAGCTTTCTTT
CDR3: CASSFYRGYTEAFF

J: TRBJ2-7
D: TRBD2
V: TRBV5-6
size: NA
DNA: TGTGCCAGCAGCTCGGGAGGGGGAACCTACGAGCAGTACTTC
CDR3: CASSSGGGTYEQYF

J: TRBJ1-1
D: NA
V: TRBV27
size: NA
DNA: TGTGCCAGCAGTTTATCGGCAGGGGCGGGGAACACTGAAGCTTTCTTT
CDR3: CASSLSAGAGNTEAFF